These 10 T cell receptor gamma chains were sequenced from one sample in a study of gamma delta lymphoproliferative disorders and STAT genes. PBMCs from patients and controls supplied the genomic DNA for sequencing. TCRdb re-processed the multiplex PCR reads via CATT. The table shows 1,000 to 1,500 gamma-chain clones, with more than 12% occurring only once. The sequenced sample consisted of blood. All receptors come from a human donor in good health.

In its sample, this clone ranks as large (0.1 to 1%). CDR3 sequence: CATWDFRDYYKKLF. The DNA for the CDR3 is TGTGCCACCTGGGACTTTCGGGATTATTATAAGAAACTCTTT. The V call is TRGV2, the J call TRGJ1 or TRGJ2. Assignment of the J gene here rests on matching the DNA to germline, because TCRdb gives none. From germline, CDR1 is EGSNGY and CDR2 YDSYNSKV. The CDR3 loop spans 14 amino acids. Germline trimming cut 3 bases from V and 2 bases from J; bases unmatched to any gene: 7.

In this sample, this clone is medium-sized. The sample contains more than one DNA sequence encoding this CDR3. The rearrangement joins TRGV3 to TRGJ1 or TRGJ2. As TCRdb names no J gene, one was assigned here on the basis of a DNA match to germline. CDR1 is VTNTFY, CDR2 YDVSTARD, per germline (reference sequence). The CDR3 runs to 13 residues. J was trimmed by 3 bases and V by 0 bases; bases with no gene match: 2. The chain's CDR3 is CATWDRRYYKKLF. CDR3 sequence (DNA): TGTGCCACCTGGGACAGGCGTTATTATAAGAAACTCTTT.

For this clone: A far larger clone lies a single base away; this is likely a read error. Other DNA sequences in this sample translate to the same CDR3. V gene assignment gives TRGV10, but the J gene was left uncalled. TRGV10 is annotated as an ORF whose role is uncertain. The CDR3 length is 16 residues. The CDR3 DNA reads TGTGCTGCAGCAAACGGAGGGGGTACCACTGGTTGGTTTAAGATATTT. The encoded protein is CAAANGGGTTGWFKIF.

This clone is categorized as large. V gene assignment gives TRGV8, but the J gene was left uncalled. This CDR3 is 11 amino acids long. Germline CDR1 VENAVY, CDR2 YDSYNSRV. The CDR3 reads CATWDRLWGLF. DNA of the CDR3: TGTGCCACCTGGGATAGGCTTTGGGGGCTCTTT.

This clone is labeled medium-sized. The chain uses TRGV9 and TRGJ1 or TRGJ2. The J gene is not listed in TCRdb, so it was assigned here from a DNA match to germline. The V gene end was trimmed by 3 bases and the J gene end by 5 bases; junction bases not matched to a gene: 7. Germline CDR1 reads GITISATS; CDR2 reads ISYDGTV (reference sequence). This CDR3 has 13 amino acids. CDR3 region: CALWEMTNYKKLF. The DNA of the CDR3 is TGTGCCTTGTGGGAGATGACCAATTATAAGAAACTCTTT.

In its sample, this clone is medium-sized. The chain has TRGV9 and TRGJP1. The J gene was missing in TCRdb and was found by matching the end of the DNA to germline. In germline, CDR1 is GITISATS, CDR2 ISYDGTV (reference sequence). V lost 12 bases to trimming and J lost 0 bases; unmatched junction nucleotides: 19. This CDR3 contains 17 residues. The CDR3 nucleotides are TGTGCCATCCATAACTCGTGGCCATATACCACTGGTTGGTTCAAGATATTT. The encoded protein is CAIHNSWPYTTGWFKIF.

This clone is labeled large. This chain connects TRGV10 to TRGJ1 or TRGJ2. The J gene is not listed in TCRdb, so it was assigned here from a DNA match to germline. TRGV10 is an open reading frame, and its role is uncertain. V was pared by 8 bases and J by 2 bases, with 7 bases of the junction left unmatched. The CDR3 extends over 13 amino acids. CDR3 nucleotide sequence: TGTGCTGCGTGGGACCAAGATTATTATAAGAAACTCTTT. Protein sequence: CAAWDQDYYKKLF.

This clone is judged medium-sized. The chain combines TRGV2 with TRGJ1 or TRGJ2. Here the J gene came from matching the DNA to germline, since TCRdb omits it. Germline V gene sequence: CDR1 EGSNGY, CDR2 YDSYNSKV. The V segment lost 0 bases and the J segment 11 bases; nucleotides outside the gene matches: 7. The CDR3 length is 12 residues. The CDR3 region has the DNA TGTGCCACCTGGGACGGGCCCTATGAGAAACTCTTT. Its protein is CATWDGPYEKLF.

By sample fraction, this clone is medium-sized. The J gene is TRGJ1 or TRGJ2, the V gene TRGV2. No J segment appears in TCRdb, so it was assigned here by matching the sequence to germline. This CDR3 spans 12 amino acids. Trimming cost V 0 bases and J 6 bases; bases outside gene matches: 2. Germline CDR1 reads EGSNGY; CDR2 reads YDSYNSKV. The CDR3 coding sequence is TGTGCCACCTGGGACGGGCCTTATAAGAAACTCTTT. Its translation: CATWDGPYKKLF.

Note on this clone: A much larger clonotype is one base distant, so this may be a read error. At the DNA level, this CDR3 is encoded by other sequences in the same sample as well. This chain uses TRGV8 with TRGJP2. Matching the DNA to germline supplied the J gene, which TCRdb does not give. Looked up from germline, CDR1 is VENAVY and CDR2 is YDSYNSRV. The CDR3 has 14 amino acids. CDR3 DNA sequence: TGTGCCACCTGGGATAAAAGTAGCGATTGGATCAAGACGTTT. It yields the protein CATWDKSSDWIKTF.